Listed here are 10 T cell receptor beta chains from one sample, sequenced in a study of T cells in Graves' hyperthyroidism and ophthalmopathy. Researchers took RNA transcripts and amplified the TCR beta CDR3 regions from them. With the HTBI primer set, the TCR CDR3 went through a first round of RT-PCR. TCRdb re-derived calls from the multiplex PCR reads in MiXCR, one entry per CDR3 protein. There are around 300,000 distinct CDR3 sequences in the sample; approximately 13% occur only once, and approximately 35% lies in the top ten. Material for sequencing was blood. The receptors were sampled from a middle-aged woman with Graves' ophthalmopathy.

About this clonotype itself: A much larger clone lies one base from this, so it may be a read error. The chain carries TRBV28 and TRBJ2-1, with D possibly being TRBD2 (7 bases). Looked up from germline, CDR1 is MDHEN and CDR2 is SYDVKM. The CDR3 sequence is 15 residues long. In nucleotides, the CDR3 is TGTGCCTGCAGTCCCGGGGGGACAATTAAAAATGAGCAGTTCTTC. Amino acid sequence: CACSPGGTIKNEQFF.

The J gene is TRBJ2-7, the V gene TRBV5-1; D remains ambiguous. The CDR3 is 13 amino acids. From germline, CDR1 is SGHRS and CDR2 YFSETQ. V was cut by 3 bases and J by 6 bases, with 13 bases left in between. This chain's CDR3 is CASSYDLGSEQYF. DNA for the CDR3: TGCGCCAGCAGCTATGACTTGGGGTCCGAGCAGTACTTC.

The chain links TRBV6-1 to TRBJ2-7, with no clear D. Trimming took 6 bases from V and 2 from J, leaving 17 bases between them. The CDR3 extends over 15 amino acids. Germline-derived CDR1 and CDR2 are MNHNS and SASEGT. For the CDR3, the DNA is TGTGCCAGCAGCACCGGTGGGTTAGTAGCCTACGAGCAGTACTTC. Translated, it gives CASSTGGLVAYEQYF.

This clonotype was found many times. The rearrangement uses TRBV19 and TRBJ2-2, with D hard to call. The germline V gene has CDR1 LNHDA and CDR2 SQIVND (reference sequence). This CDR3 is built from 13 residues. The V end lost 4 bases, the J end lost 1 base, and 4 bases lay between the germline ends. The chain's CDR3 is CASSTQNTGELFF. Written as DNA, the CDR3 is TGTGCCAGTAGTACACAGAACACCGGGGAGCTGTTTTTT. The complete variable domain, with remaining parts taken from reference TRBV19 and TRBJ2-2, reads DGGITQSPKYLFRKEGQNVTLSCEQNLNHDAMYWYRQDPGQGLRLIYYSQIVNDFQKGDIAEGYSVSREKKESFPLTVTSAQKNPTAFYLCASSTQNTGELFFGEGSRLTVL.

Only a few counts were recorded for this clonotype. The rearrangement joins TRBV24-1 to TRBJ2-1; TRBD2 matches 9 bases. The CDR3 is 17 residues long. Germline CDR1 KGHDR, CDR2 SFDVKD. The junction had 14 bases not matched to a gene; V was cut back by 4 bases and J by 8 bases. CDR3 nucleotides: TGTGCCACCAGTGACCCCCGAAGGGGCGGGGGGGCGTATGAGCAGTTCTTC. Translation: CATSDPRRGGGAYEQFF.

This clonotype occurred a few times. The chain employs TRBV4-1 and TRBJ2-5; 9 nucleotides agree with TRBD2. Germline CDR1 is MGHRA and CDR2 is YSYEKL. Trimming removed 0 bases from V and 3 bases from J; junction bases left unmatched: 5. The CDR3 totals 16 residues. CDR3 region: CASSQEWLAGKETQYF. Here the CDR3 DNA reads TGCGCCAGCAGCCAAGAGTGGCTAGCGGGGAAAGAGACCCAGTACTTC.

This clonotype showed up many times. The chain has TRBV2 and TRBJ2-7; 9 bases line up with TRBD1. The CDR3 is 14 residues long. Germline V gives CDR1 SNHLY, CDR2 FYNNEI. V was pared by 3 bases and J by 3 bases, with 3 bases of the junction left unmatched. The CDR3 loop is CASSDGTGNYEQYF. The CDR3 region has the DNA TGTGCCAGCAGTGACGGGACAGGGAACTACGAGCAGTACTTC.

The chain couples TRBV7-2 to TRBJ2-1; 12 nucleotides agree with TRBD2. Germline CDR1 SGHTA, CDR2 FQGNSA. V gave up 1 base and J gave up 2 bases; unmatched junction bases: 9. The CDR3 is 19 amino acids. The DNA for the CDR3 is TGTGCCAGCAGCTTAGAGGGCAGACTAGCGGGGGCTCCCTACAATGAGCAGTTCTTC. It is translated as CASSLEGRLAGAPYNEQFF. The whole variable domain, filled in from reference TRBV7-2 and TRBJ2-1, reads GAGVSQSPSNKVTEKGKDVELRCDPISGHTALYWYRQSLGQGLEFLIYFQGNSAPDKSGLPSDRFSAERTGGSVSTLTIQRTQQEDSAVYLCASSLEGRLAGAPYNEQFFGPGTRLTVL.

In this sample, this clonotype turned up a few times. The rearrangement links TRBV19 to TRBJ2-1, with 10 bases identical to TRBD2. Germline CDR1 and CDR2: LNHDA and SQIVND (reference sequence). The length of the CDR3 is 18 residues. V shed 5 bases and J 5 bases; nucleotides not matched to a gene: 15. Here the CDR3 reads CASSPRAGLAVWHNEQFF. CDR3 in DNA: TGTGCCAGTAGTCCCAGGGCCGGACTAGCGGTCTGGCACAATGAGCAGTTCTTC.

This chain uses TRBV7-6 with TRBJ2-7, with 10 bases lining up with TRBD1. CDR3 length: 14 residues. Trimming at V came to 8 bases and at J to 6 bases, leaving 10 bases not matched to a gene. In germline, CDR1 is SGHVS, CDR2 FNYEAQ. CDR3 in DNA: TGTGCCAGCTCAGGCGGGACAGGGGATCGCGAGCAGTACTTC. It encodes CASSGGTGDREQYF. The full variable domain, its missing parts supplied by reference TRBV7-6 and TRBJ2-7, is GAGVSQSPRYKVTKRGQDVALRCDPISGHVSLYWYRQALGQGPEFLTYFNYEAQQDKSGLPNDRFSAERPEGSISTLTIQRTEQRDSAMYRCASSGGTGDREQYFGPGTRLTVT.